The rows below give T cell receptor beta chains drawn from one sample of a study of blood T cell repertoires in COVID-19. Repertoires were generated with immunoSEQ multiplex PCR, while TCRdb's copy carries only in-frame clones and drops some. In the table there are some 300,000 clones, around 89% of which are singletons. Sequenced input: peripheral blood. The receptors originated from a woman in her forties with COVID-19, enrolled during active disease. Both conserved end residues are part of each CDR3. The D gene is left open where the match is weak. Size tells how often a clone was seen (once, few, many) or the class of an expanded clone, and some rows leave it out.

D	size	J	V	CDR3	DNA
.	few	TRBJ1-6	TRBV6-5	CASSYSSQGLNSPLHF	TGTGCCAGCAGTTACTCGAGCCAGGGACTGAATTCACCCCTCCACTTT
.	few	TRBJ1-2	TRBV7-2	CASSSSTYGYTF	TGTGCCAGCAGCTCCTCTACCTATGGCTACACCTTC
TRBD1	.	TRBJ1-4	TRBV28	CASSLDRVDEKLFF	TGTGCCAGCAGTTTAGACAGGGTTGATGAAAAACTGTTTTTT
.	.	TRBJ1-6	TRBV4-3	CASSQDPGQNNSPLHF	TGCGCCAGCAGCCAAGATCCGGGACAAAATAATTCACCCCTCCACTTT
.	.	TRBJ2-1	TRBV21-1	CASSKWIAGTGSEQFF	TGTGCCAGCAGCAAATGGATAGCCGGGACAGGGAGTGAGCAGTTCTTC
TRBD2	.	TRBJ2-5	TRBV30	CAWSGLAGTGQETQYF	TGTGCCTGGAGTGGTCTAGCGGGGACGGGCCAAGAGACCCAGTACTTC
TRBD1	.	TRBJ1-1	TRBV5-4	CASSRGQDMNTEAFF	TGTGCCAGCAGCCGGGGACAGGACATGAACACTGAAGCTTTCTTT
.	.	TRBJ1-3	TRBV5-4	CASSLTPQEDTIYF	TGTGCCAGCAGCTTGACCCCCCAGGAGGACACCATATATTTT
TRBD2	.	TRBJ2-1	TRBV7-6	CASKKLAGRNEQFF	TGTGCCAGCAAAAAACTAGCGGGAAGGAATGAGCAGTTCTTC
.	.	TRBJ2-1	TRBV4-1	CASSHEGNSMYNEQFF	TGCGCCAGCAGCCACGAAGGCAACAGCATGTACAATGAGCAGTTCTTC
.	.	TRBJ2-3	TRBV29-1	CSVRPTSPSTDTQYF	TGCAGCGTCCGCCCTACTAGTCCCTCCACAGATACGCAGTATTTT
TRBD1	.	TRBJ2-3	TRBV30	CAWSSDRARRTDTQYF	TGTGCCTGGAGTAGCGACAGGGCCCGGCGGACAGATACGCAGTATTTT
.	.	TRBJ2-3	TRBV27	CASSPTRTDTQYF	TGTGCCAGCAGTCCCACTCGTACAGATACGCAGTATTTT
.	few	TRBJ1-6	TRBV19	CASSRSRSAGVSYNSPLHF	TGTGCCAGTAGTAGATCCCGCAGTGCCGGGGTCTCCTATAATTCACCCCTCCACTTT
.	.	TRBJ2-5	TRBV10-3	CAISGQSEETQYF	TGTGCCATCAGCGGACAGTCCGAAGAGACCCAGTACTTC
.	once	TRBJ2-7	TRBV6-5	CASSYRDRSLSYEQYF	TGTGCCAGCAGTTACCGTGACAGGAGCCTCTCCTACGAGCAGTACTTC
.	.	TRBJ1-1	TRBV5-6	CASSDRDRPFTEAFF	TGTGCCAGCAGCGACCGGGATCGCCCTTTCACTGAAGCTTTCTTT
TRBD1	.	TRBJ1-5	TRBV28	CASSLQGGGDQPQHF	TGTGCCAGCAGCCTACAGGGGGGCGGGGATCAGCCCCAGCATTTT
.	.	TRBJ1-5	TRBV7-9	CASSLEIGGGSNQPQHF	TGTGCCAGCAGCTTAGAAATTGGGGGGGGAAGCAATCAGCCCCAGCATTTT
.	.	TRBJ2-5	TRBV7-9	CASHSYRGLQETQYF	TGTGCCAGCCACTCGTATCGGGGTCTCCAAGAGACCCAGTACTTC
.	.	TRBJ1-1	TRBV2	CASSEEGRGTEAFF	TGTGCCAGCAGTGAGGAGGGGAGGGGGACTGAAGCTTTCTTT
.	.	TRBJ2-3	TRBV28	CASSLLALAQYF	TGTGCCAGCAGTTTATTGGCCCTAGCCCAGTATTTT
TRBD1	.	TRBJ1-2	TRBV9	CASSPNMGQLVGYTF	TGTGCCAGCAGCCCTAACATGGGACAGCTCGTTGGCTACACCTTC
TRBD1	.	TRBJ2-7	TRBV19	CASQTGTGKRYEQYF	TGTGCCAGCCAAACCGGGACAGGGAAGAGGTACGAGCAGTACTTC
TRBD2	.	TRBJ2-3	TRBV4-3	CASSQAGLAGAADTQYF	TGCGCCAGCAGCCAAGCGGGACTAGCGGGAGCTGCAGATACGCAGTATTTT
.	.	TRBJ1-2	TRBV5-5	CASSFDGDYGYTF	TGTGCCAGCAGCTTTGACGGGGACTATGGCTACACCTTC